These 14 T cell receptor beta chains came from one sample sequenced in a study of neurological immune-mediated disorders. TCRdb reprocessed the 5' RACE reads via MiXCR and lists one record per CDR3 protein. The sample contains under 45,000 distinct CDR3 sequences, roughly 14% of which appear only once. What was sequenced was CD4+ T cells from blood. The origin of the receptors is a woman between 55 and 75 years old with HTLV-1-associated myelopathy (HAM/TSP).

The J gene is TRBJ2-7, the V gene TRBV24-1; D is perhaps TRBD1 or TRBD2 (5 bases each). Germline CDR1 is KGHDR and CDR2 is SFDVKD. The V end lost 3 bases, the J end lost 7 bases, and 12 bases lay between the germline ends. The CDR3 has 13 amino acids. The CDR3 nucleotides read TGTGCCACCAGTGATCCCCAGGGACGGGAGCAGTACTTC. Amino acid sequence: CATSDPQGREQYF.

This clonotype showed up many times. This chain connects TRBV20-1 to TRBJ1-2; D may be TRBD1 (5 bases). The ends were cut back, 6 bases at V and 7 bases at J, with 21 bases in the middle. This CDR3 comprises 14 residues. Germline values: CDR1 DFQATT, CDR2 SNEGSKA (reference sequence). DNA of the CDR3: TGCAGTGCCGGGTCCACGCAGAGGGGTTCTGGCTACACCTTC. Its translation: CSAGSTQRGSGYTF.

Many counts were recorded for this clonotype. The chain carries TRBV5-1 and TRBJ1-1, with a possible D match to TRBD1 (5 bases). This CDR3 has 15 residues. Germline V gene data show CDR1 as SGHRS and CDR2 as YFSETQ. Between the trimmed V and J ends, which lost 5 bases and 0 bases, there was a span of 14 bases. CDR3 nucleotide sequence: TGCGCCAGCAGGGCCGGGACGCTCTTGAACACTGAAGCTTTCTTT. Translated: CASRAGTLLNTEAFF.

This clonotype was detected many times. The rearrangement uses TRBV4-1 and TRBJ1-1; D remains ambiguous. The V gene lost 5 bases and the J gene lost 0 bases, with 13 bases spanning the gap. This CDR3 has 15 amino acids. Germline values: CDR1 MGHRA, CDR2 YSYEKL. This chain's CDR3 is CASSSIAGMNTEAFF. The CDR3 DNA is TGCGCCAGCAGCTCTATCGCGGGTATGAACACTGAAGCTTTCTTT.

This clonotype showed up many times. This chain uses TRBV20-1 with TRBJ1-6; TRBD1 might be the D (5 bases). The germline V and J ends were trimmed by 3 bases and 5 bases, with 8 bases remaining between them. The CDR3 runs to 13 residues. Germline V gives CDR1 DFQATT, CDR2 SNEGSKA (reference sequence). The CDR3 nucleotides read TGCAGTGCTAGGGGACGGAATAATTCACCCCTCCACTTT. It encodes CSARGRNNSPLHF.

This rearrangement joins TRBV14 to TRBJ2-2; TRBD1 matches 7 bases. This CDR3 spans 15 amino acids. Germline-derived CDR1 and CDR2 are SGHDN and FVKESK. V dropped 4 bases and J dropped 5; count of bases not matched to a gene: 7. The CDR3 bases are TGTGCCAGCAGCCCGGCACAGGGGAATACCGGGGAGCTGTTTTTT. Protein product: CASSPAQGNTGELFF.

This clonotype was counted ten times or more. The gene calls are TRBV27 and TRBJ2-6; no reliable D call. Germline values: CDR1 MNHEY, CDR2 SMNVEV (reference sequence). V was shortened by 3 bases and J by 3 bases, with 9 bases between the two germline ends. The CDR3 is 15 amino acids. The CDR3 nucleotides read TGTGCCAGCAGTTTTGTGGGGTATGGGGCCAACGTCCTGACTTTC. Residues: CASSFVGYGANVLTF.

Many counts were recorded for this clonotype. The J gene is TRBJ1-6, the V gene TRBV5-1, with 7 bases fitting TRBD1. V trimming: 3 bases; J trimming: 0 bases; junction bases outside the gene matches: 15. Germline values: CDR1 SGHRS, CDR2 YFSETQ. CDR3 size: 20 residues. CDR3 sequence (DNA): TGCGCCAGCAGCTGGGGGGGACAGCAATCGAAAATCTCCTATAATTCACCCCTCCACTTT. Encoded protein: CASSWGGQQSKISYNSPLHF.

This clonotype was seen repeatedly, ten times or more. The chain has TRBV12-3 or TRBV12-4 and TRBJ2-3; D is undetermined. The CDR3 has 13 amino acids. Deletions cut 2 bases from V and 4 bases from J, with 7 bases between. CDR3 sequence reads: CASSLWGADTQYF. CDR3 sequence (DNA): TGTGCCAGCAGTTTATGGGGTGCAGATACGCAGTATTTT.

This clonotype was seen ten or more times. V and J are TRBV20-1 and TRBJ2-3; D gene unclear. V lost 6 bases and J lost 6, with 22 bases in between. CDR3 length equals 15 residues. The germline CDR1 and CDR2 sequences are DFQATT and SNEGSKA (reference sequence). In nucleotides, the CDR3 is TGCAGTGCAAGACCGGCGACCGAAGGGCGGGATACGCAGTATTTT. Translated, it gives CSARPATEGRDTQYF.

This clonotype occurred many times. V usage is TRBV6-1 and J usage is TRBJ1-1; no definite D call. The V gene's germline CDR1 is MNHNS and CDR2 SASEGT. Trimming removed 3 bases from V and 1 base from J, with 12 bases in between. This CDR3 contains 15 residues. The CDR3 DNA follows: TGTGCCAGCAGTGATATTCGTTGGGGGAACACTGAAGCTTTCTTT. It is translated as CASSDIRWGNTEAFF.

This clonotype came up many times. The gene calls are TRBV20-1 and TRBJ2-2; D ambiguous. The CDR3 spans 15 residues. V was shortened by 5 bases and J by 1 base, with 14 bases between the two germline ends. The germline V gene encodes CDR1 DFQATT and CDR2 SNEGSKA (reference sequence). CDR3 in amino acids: CSAEGGTGNTGELFF. The DNA for the CDR3 is TGCAGTGCTGAAGGTGGAACGGGGAACACCGGGGAGCTGTTTTTT.

This clonotype was seen ten or more times. The chain has TRBV5-1 and TRBJ1-3; no firm D call. The germline V gene encodes CDR1 SGHRS and CDR2 YFSETQ. V lost 2 bases and J 2 bases, leaving 11 bases between the germline ends. The CDR3 is made up of 15 amino acids. DNA for the CDR3: TGCGCCAGCAGCTTCGAGGTATCTGCTGGAAACACCATATATTTT. Translation gives CASSFEVSAGNTIYF.

This clonotype was seen ten or more times. V usage is TRBV7-6 and J usage is TRBJ2-5, with 7 positions matching TRBD2. CDR3 length: 14 residues. The germline V gene has CDR1 SGHVS and CDR2 FNYEAQ. Trimming removed 4 bases from V and 11 bases from J; junction bases left unmatched: 13. The CDR3 loop reads CASSSPLRTSDQYF. The CDR3 DNA sequence: TGTGCCAGCAGCTCCCCGCTTCGGACTAGTGATCAGTACTTC.